This T cell receptor beta chain was captured in a study of cytomegalovirus exposure and HLA in healthy donors. This clone is a singleton in its sample. CDR1 and CDR2 (germline): ENHRY, SYGVKD. Germline trimming cut 3 bases from V and 7 bases from J; bases unmatched to any gene: 3. This CDR3 is 13 amino acids long. PCR amplification relied on 60 Vbeta primers (plus 13 Jbeta primers). Produced via immunoSEQ multiplex PCR; TCRdb's table is partial and in-frame only. The table has 100,000 to 150,000 clones, roughly 79% seen once; the top ten hold 2.5% to 3%. Sequenced sample: PBMCs. The sequence came from a boy younger than 10 in good health and CMV-seronegative. The V and J genes are TRBV10-3 and TRBJ1-5; 7 bases are a match to TRBD1. The CDR3 is CAISDDRDQPQHF. CDR3 coding DNA: TGTGCCATCAGTGATGACAGGGACCAGCCCCAGCATTTT.